The next 24 T cell receptor beta chains were all read from a single sample in a study of T cell clonality in common variable immunodeficiency. Findings of the study overall: Fewer deletions and N-nucleotide insertions were reportedly seen in common variable immunodeficiency TCR beta sequences.

No antigen has been identified for these receptors. Only in-frame clones appear in the TCRdb table, and some are missing; sequencing was by immunoSEQ multiplex PCR. Seen in this sample are several thousand clones; the ten most common clones hold roughly 3.5%. Sequenced material: peripheral blood mononuclear cells. These receptor sequences come from a human donor with common variable immunodeficiency.

With regard to this clone: The read finishes 3 residues shy of the CDR3 end, and the germline J gene is used to complete it. The chain is built from TRBV19 and TRBJ1-1; D may be TRBD1 (5 bases). Trimming left V 4 bases short and J 0 bases short, with 9 bases between. Germline V gives CDR1 LNHDA, CDR2 SQIVND (reference sequence). The CDR3 runs to 14 residues. The CDR3 loop reads CASSRRGLNTEAFF. Incomplete CDR3 DNA: TGTGCCAGTAGTAGGAGGGGATTGAACACTGAA.

This clone is classed as medium-sized (0.01 to 0.1%) by frequency. The CDR3 end is not reached by the read, which stops 3 residues before it; the germline J gene fills it in. The V call is TRBV5-4, the J call TRBJ2-3, with TRBD1 identical over 7 bases. Looked up from germline, CDR1 is SGHNT and CDR2 is YYREEE (reference sequence). Losses at the gene ends were 5 bases for V and 2 bases for J; bases not matched to a gene: 5. This CDR3 region has 14 residues. The sequenced part of the CDR3 DNA is TGTGCCAGCAGACTAGGGACAGACACAGATACG. It is translated as CASRLGTDTDT. The complete CDR3 protein is CASRLGTDTDTQYF.

With regard to this clone: The read finishes 3 residues shy of the CDR3 end, and the germline J gene is used to complete it. J is TRBJ2-3 and V is TRBV18; no clear D gene. This CDR3 has 15 amino acids. The germline gives CDR1 KGHSH, CDR2 LQKENI. V was clipped by 2 bases and J by 3 bases, with 12 bases between them. The CDR3 loop is CASSPVRARTDTQYF. Partial CDR3 DNA: TGTGCCAGCTCACCAGTAAGAGCGCGGACAGATACG.

With respect to this clone: The read falls 3 residues short of the CDR3 end, and the missing part is taken from the germline J gene. This rearrangement joins TRBV19 to TRBJ2-1; 10 bases map to TRBD1. Trimming removed 4 bases from V and 3 bases from J; junction bases left unmatched: 3. In germline, CDR1 is LNHDA, CDR2 SQIVND (reference sequence). The CDR3 is 15 amino acids. CDR3 protein: CASSTGQGDYNEQFF. The sequenced part of the CDR3 DNA is TGTGCCAGTAGTACTGGACAGGGGGACTACAATGAG.

Concerning this clone: The read halts 3 residues ahead of the CDR3 end, with the missing end drawn from the germline J gene. The chain is built from TRBV2 and TRBJ2-3, with 7 bases fitting TRBD2. Per the germline V gene, CDR1 is SNHLY and CDR2 is FYNNEI. CDR3 length: 14 residues. The junction had 5 bases not matched to a gene; V was cut back by 4 bases and J by 4 bases. The CDR3 spells CASSGPGRADTQYF. Incomplete CDR3 DNA: TGTGCCAGCAGTGGTCCAGGGAGGGCAGATACG.

For this clone: The DNA ends 3 residues before the CDR3 does, and the rest of the CDR3 is filled in from the germline J gene. The chain joins TRBV18 to TRBJ2-7, with 9 bases fitting TRBD1. The CDR3 spans 15 residues. In germline, CDR1 is KGHSH, CDR2 LQKENI. Unmatched junction bases numbered 5, after V lost 3 bases and J lost 2 bases. The CDR3: CASSPPGTGTYEQYF. Partial CDR3 DNA: TGTGCCAGCTCACCTCCCGGGACAGGGACCTACGAG.

On this clone itself: The read halts 3 residues ahead of the CDR3 end, with the missing end drawn from the germline J gene. The chain links TRBV7-2 to TRBJ2-1; possibly TRBD1 for D (6 bases). This CDR3 contains 13 residues. CDR1 and CDR2 from the germline V gene are SGHTA and FQGNSA. The V gene lost 6 bases and the J gene lost 5 bases, with 11 bases spanning the gap. The CDR3 reads CASSWDKNNEQFF. Incomplete CDR3 DNA: TGTGCCAGCAGTTGGGACAAGAACAATGAG. Full variable domain (outside the CDR3, taken from reference TRBV7-2 and TRBJ2-1): GAGVSQSPSNKVTEKGKDVELRCDPISGHTALYWYRQSLGQGLEFLIYFQGNSAPDKSGLPSDRFSAERTGGSVSTLTIQRTQQEDSAVYLCASSWDKNNEQFFGPGTRLTVL.

This clone registers medium-sized by frequency. Coverage ceases 3 residues before the CDR3 finishes, and the germline J gene fills in the end. This chain links TRBV2 with TRBJ2-3; 11 bases agree with TRBD2. This CDR3 is built from 16 residues. Looked up from germline, CDR1 is SNHLY and CDR2 is FYNNEI. With V trimmed by 3 bases and J by 2 bases, 4 bases remained unmatched. CDR3 DNA, as far as it was read: TGTGCCAGCAGTGATAGGACTAGCGGGCTCACAGATACG. It translates to CASSDRTSGLTDT. The entire CDR3 is CASSDRTSGLTDTQYF.

As regards this clone: The read halts 3 residues ahead of the CDR3 end, with the missing end drawn from the germline J gene. The genes are TRBV5-1 and TRBJ2-6; D might be TRBD1 (6 bases). Trimming took 3 bases from V and 0 from J, leaving 10 bases between them. The CDR3 is made up of 16 amino acids. Germline CDR1 SGHRS, CDR2 YFSETQ. The CDR3 loop is CASSYSQGSGANVLTF. Partial CDR3 DNA: TGCGCCAGCAGCTACTCACAGGGCTCTGGGGCCAACGTC.

Concerning this clone: The sequence runs out 3 residues before the end of the CDR3; the remainder is reconstructed from the germline J gene. This chain joins TRBV20-1 and TRBJ2-7, with 10 bases fitting TRBD2. Germline trimming cut 6 bases from V and 4 bases from J; bases unmatched to any gene: 12. CDR1 is DFQATT, CDR2 SNEGSKA, per germline (reference sequence). The CDR3 consists of 15 residues. The CDR3 DNA, read in part, is TGCAGTGCCCAGCACCAGCGGGGGGGCACGTACGAG. Translated: CSAQHQRGGTYE. The CDR3 in its entirety is CSAQHQRGGTYEQYF.

On this clone itself: The sequence runs out 3 residues before the end of the CDR3; the remainder is reconstructed from the germline J gene. This chain uses TRBV7-9 with TRBJ2-3; maybe TRBD1 (6 bases). The germline V and J ends were trimmed by 4 bases and 2 bases, with 10 bases remaining between them. CDR1 and CDR2 (germline): SEHNR, FQNEAQ (reference sequence). The CDR3 contains 14 residues. The CDR3 DNA, read in part, is TGTGCCAGCAGCTCGGGACAAGTCACAGATACG. This encodes CASSSGQVTDT. The full CDR3 protein is CASSSGQVTDTQYF.

As regards this clone: The CDR3 extends 3 residues past the end of the read, so its final part is completed from the germline J gene. The genes are TRBV18 and TRBJ1-4, with 9 bases fitting TRBD1. The CDR3 consists of 17 residues. In germline, CDR1 is KGHSH, CDR2 LQKENI. Trimming at V came to 3 bases and at J to 0 bases, leaving 5 bases not matched to a gene. CDR3 DNA, as far as it was read: TGTGCCAGCTCACCTCCGGGACAGGGTGCAACTAATGAAAAA. Translated: CASSPPGQGATNEK. In full, the CDR3 reads CASSPPGQGATNEKLFF.

As concerns this clone: The read terminates 3 residues ahead of where the CDR3 ends, so the germline J gene completes it. V and J are TRBV19 and TRBJ1-2; D remains unclear. V lost 0 bases to trimming and J lost 4 bases, with 9 bases between them. Germline CDR1 reads LNHDA; CDR2 reads SQIVND (reference sequence). This CDR3 region has 14 residues. The sequenced part of the CDR3 DNA is TGTGCCAGTAGTATAGATCCGGTACTCTATGGC. This sequence encodes CASSIDPVLYG. In full, the CDR3 reads CASSIDPVLYGYTF.

A note on this clone: The CDR3 end is not reached by the read, which stops 3 residues before it; the germline J gene fills it in. The chain recombines TRBV20-1 with TRBJ1-6, with 9 nucleotides matching TRBD1. The length of the CDR3 is 14 residues. V dropped 4 bases and J dropped 10; count of bases not matched to a gene: 8. Germline loops: CDR1 DFQATT, CDR2 SNEGSKA (reference sequence). CDR3 DNA (partial): TGCAGTGCTACCCAGGACAGGGGCCAATCACCC. This sequence encodes CSATQDRGQSP. The complete CDR3 protein is CSATQDRGQSPLHF.

A word on this clone: The read finishes 3 residues shy of the CDR3 end, and the germline J gene is used to complete it. The rearrangement joins TRBV7-9 to TRBJ2-7; weak D call: TRBD1 (5 bases). Germline V lookup: CDR1 SEHNR, CDR2 FQNEAQ (reference sequence). The CDR3 has 14 amino acids. The V end lost 1 base, the J end lost 3 bases, and 10 bases lay between the germline ends. Incomplete CDR3 DNA: TGTGCCAGCAGCTTAGGGGGCGGCCTCTACGAG. Protein product: CASSLGGGLYE. The whole CDR3 reads CASSLGGGLYEQYF. The variable domain in full, completed from reference TRBV7-9 and TRBJ2-7, reads DTGVSQNPRHKITKRGQNVTFRCDPISEHNRLYWYRQTLGQGPEFLTYFQNEAQLEKSRLLSDRFSAERPKGSFSTLEIQRTEQGDSAMYLCASSLGGGLYEQYFGPGTRLTVT.

With respect to this clone: The CDR3 goes on 3 residues after the read ends, and that part is filled in from the germline J gene. J is TRBJ1-3 and V is TRBV19; D is ambiguous. The CDR3 contains 14 residues. Trimming pared 3 bases from V and 1 base from J, leaving 7 bases between. Germline V lookup: CDR1 LNHDA, CDR2 SQIVND (reference sequence). CDR3 protein: CASSIRTSGNTIYF. The CDR3 DNA, read in part, is TGTGCCAGTAGTATCAGAACGTCTGGAAACACC.

According to its frequency, this clone is medium-sized. This CDR3 reads CSVGKQGATEAFF. Partial CDR3 DNA: TGCAGCGTTGGTAAGCAGGGGGCCACTGAA. The chain recombines TRBV29-1 with TRBJ1-1, with 8 bases matching TRBD1. Read sequence stops 3 residues before the CDR3 end, and the germline J gene provides the missing end. This CDR3 is built from 13 residues. CDR1 is SQVTM, CDR2 ANQGSEA, per germline. After removal of 4 bases from V and 4 bases from J, the junction contained 5 bases not matched to a gene.

Details on this clone: The read comes to an end 3 residues before the CDR3 does, leaving the germline J gene to fill in the end. The rearrangement uses TRBV7-9 and TRBJ1-2; D is perhaps TRBD1 (6 bases). There are 14 residues in the CDR3. Germline CDR1 and CDR2: SEHNR and FQNEAQ (reference sequence). V gave up 5 bases and J gave up 2 bases, with 12 bases separating them. CDR3 residues: CASSRGGENYGYTF. Partial CDR3 DNA: TGTGCCAGCAGCCGAGGGGGGGAGAACTATGGC.

To note about this clone: The read gets to within 3 residues of the CDR3 end, and the germline J gene fills in the rest. V and J are TRBV5-5 and TRBJ2-5, with D hard to call. Trimming left V 0 bases short and J 3 bases short, with 9 bases between. This CDR3 region has 14 residues. CDR1 is SGHKS and CDR2 is YYEKEE in the germline V gene (reference sequence). CDR3 sequence: CASSLEQRKETQYF. The part of the CDR3 DNA that was read is TGTGCCAGCAGCTTGGAACAGAGAAAAGAGACC.

On this clone: The read falls 3 residues short of the CDR3 end, and the missing part is taken from the germline J gene. The chain is built from TRBV2 and TRBJ2-1, with D perhaps matching TRBD2 (6 bases). The CDR3 runs 14 residues. Germline V gives CDR1 SNHLY, CDR2 FYNNEI. V gave up 7 bases and J gave up 6 bases, with 16 bases separating them. This CDR3 is CASKSSVGLNEQFF. CDR3 DNA, as far as it was read: TGTGCCAGCAAGTCCAGTGTGGGACTCAATGAG.

With regard to this clone: The DNA ends 3 residues before the CDR3 does, and the rest of the CDR3 is filled in from the germline J gene. The chain has TRBV18 and TRBJ2-7, with 9 bases aligning to TRBD1. Germline lookup yields CDR1 KGHSH and CDR2 LQKENI. Trimming at V came to 3 bases and at J to 4 bases, leaving 10 bases not matched to a gene. The CDR3 is 16 amino acids. CDR3 bases read: TGTGCCAGCTCACCGTCGAGGACAGGGGTGGAGTACGAG. Protein: CASSPSRTGVEYE. The entire CDR3 is CASSPSRTGVEYEQYF.

To note about this clone: From the germline J gene comes the end of the CDR3, since the read stops 3 residues before it. V usage is TRBV18 and J usage is TRBJ1-3; D is possibly TRBD1 (5 bases). The CDR3 extends over 16 amino acids. The V end lost 4 bases, the J end lost 0 bases, and 13 bases lay between the germline ends. CDR1 and CDR2 (germline): KGHSH, LQKENI. The CDR3 sequence: CASSLGAYHSGNTIYF. Incomplete CDR3 DNA: TGTGCCAGCTCACTTGGGGCTTACCACTCTGGAAACACC.

Measured by frequency, this clone is medium-sized. The read ends 3 residues shy of where the CDR3 ends; the end is completed using the germline J gene. The rearrangement uses TRBV10-3 and TRBJ2-1, with 11 bases aligning to TRBD2. J was trimmed by 5 bases and V by 0 bases; bases with no gene match: 3. The CDR3 is made up of 16 amino acids. CDR1 is ENHRY, CDR2 SYGVKD, per germline. The CDR3 is CAISESGTSGHNEQFF. The sequenced CDR3 bases are TGTGCCATCAGTGAGTCCGGGACTAGCGGACACAATGAG.

Regarding this clone: The DNA ends 3 residues before the CDR3 does, and the rest of the CDR3 is filled in from the germline J gene. The rearrangement joins TRBV29-1 to TRBJ2-7; TRBD1 aligns across 9 bases. Germline V gene lookup returns CDR1 SQVTM and CDR2 ANQGSEA. V was clipped by 6 bases and J by 5 bases; unmatched bases: 5. The CDR3 is 12 amino acids. The CDR3 here is CSVPWTGDEQYF. Incomplete CDR3 DNA: TGCAGCGTACCCTGGACAGGGGACGAG.